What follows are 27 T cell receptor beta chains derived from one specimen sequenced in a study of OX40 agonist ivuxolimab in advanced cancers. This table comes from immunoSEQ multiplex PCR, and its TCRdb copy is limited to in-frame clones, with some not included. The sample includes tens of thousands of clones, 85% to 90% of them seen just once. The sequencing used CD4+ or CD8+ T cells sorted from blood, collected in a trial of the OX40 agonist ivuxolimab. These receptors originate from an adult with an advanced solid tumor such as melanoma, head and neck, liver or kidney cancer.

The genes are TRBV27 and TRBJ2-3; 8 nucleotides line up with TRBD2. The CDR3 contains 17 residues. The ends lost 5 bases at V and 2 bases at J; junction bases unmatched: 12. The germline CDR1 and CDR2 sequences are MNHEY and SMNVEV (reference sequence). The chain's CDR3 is CASSLFDVAGHTDTQYF. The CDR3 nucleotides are TGTGCCAGCAGTCTCTTCGATGTAGCGGGACACACAGATACGCAGTATTTT.

Here the CDR3 reads CSVEWVGGTYNEQFF. The CDR3 bases are TGCAGCGTTGAATGGGTGGGGGGCACCTACAATGAGCAGTTCTTC. The chain couples TRBV29-1 to TRBJ2-1; D may correspond to TRBD1 or TRBD2 (6 bases each). From germline, CDR1 is SQVTM and CDR2 ANQGSEA. The V end lost 2 bases, the J end lost 2 bases, and 13 bases lay between the germline ends. This CDR3 has 15 residues.

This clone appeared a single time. The CDR3, as DNA: TGTGCCAGCAGCTATGAGGCAGCGGGACTCTCCTACGAGCAGTACTTC. This sequence encodes CASSYEAAGLSYEQYF. The rearrangement joins TRBV5-5 to TRBJ2-7; 7 nucleotides line up with TRBD2. Trimming took 3 bases from V and 0 from J; bases not matched to a gene: 9. This CDR3 is built from 16 residues. CDR1 SGHKS and CDR2 YYEKEE come from the germline V gene (reference sequence).

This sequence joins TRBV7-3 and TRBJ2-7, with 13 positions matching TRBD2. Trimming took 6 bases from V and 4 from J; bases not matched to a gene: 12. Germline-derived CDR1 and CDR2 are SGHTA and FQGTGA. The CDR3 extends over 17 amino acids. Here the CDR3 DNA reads TGTGCCAGCAGTCTAGGGACTAGCGGGACCTTGACTTACGAGCAGTACTTC. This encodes CASSLGTSGTLTYEQYF.

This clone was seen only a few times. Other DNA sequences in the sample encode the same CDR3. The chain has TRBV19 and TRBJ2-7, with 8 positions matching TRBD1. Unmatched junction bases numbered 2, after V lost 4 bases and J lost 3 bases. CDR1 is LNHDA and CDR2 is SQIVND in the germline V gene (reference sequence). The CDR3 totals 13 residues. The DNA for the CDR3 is TGTGCCAGTAGTACCGGACAGGGCTACGAGCAGTACTTC. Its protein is CASSTGQGYEQYF. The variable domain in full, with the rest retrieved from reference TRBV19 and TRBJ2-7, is DGGITQSPKYLFRKEGQNVTLSCEQNLNHDAMYWYRQDPGQGLRLIYYSQIVNDFQKGDIAEGYSVSREKKESFPLTVTSAQKNPTAFYLCASSTGQGYEQYFGPGTRLTVT.

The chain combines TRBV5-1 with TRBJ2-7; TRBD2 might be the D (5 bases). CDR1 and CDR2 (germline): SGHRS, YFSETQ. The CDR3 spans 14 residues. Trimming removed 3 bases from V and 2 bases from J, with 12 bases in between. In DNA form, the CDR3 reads TGCGCCAGCAGCTCGGACTCCACGACCTACGAGCAGTACTTC. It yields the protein CASSSDSTTYEQYF. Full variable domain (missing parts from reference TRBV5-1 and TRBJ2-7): KAGVTQTPRYLIKTRGQQVTLSCSPISGHRSVSWYQQTPGQGLQFLFEYFSETQRNKGNFPGRFSGRQFSNSRSEMNVSTLELGDSALYLCASSSDSTTYEQYFGPGTRLTVT.

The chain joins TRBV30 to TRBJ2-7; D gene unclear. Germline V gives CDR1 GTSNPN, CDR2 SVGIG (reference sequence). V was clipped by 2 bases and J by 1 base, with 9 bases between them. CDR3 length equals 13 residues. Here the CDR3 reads CAWSLAISYEQYF. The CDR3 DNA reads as TGTGCCTGGAGTCTGGCGATATCCTACGAGCAGTACTTC.

CDR3 nucleotides: TGTGCCAGCAGCTTAGTCACAGGGGGTAGGTATGAGCAGTTCTTC. It encodes CASSLVTGGRYEQFF. V is TRBV11-2 and J is TRBJ2-1, with 8 bases matching TRBD1. The junction had 7 bases not matched to a gene; V was cut back by 1 base and J by 8 bases. The CDR3 contains 15 residues. Germline V CDR1 and CDR2: SGHAT, FQNNGV.

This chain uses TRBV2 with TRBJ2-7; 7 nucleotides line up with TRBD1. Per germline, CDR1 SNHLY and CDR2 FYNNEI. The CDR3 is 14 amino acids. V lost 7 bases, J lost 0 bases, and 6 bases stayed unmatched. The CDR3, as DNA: TGTGCCAGCACCAGGGACAGCGACTCCTACGAGCAGTACTTC. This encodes CASTRDSDSYEQYF.

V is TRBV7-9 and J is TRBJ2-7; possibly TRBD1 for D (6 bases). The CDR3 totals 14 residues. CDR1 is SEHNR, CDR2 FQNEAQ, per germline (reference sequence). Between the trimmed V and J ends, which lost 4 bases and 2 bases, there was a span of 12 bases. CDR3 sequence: CASSSRDTPYEQYF. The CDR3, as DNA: TGTGCCAGCAGCTCTCGGGACACTCCCTACGAGCAGTACTTC.

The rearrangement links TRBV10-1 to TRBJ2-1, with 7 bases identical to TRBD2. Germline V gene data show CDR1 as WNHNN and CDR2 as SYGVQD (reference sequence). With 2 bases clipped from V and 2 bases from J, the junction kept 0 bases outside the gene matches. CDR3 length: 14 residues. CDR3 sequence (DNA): TGCGCCAGCAGTGAGGCGGGGGCCTACAATGAGCAGTTCTTC. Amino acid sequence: CASSEAGAYNEQFF.

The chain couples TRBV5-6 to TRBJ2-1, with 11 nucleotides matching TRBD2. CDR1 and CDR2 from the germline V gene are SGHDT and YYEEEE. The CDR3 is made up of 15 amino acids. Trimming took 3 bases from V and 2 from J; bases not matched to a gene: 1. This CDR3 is CASSSSGRTYNEQFF. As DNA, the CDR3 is TGTGCCAGCAGCTCTAGCGGGAGGACCTACAATGAGCAGTTCTTC.

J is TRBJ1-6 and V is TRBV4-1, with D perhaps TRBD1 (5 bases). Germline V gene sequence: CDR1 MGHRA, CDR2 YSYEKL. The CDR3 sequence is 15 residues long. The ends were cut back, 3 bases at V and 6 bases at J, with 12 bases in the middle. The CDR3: CASSHSQGSNSPLHF. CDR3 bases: TGCGCCAGCAGCCACAGCCAGGGAAGTAATTCACCCCTCCACTTT.

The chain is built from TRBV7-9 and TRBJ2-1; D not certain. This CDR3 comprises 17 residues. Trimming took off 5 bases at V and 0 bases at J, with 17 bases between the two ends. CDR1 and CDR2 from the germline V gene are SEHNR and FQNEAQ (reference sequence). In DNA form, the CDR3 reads TGTGCCAGCAGCCCACTGCCCTCGGATCCCTCCTACAATGAGCAGTTCTTC. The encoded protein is CASSPLPSDPSYNEQFF.

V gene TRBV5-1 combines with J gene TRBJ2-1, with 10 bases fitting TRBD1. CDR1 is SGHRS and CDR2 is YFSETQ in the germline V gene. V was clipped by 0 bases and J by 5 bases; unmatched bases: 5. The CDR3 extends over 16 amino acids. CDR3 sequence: CASSLVDRGRDNEQFF. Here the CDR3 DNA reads TGCGCCAGCAGCTTGGTAGACAGGGGGCGCGACAATGAGCAGTTCTTC. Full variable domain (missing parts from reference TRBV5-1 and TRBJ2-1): KAGVTQTPRYLIKTRGQQVTLSCSPISGHRSVSWYQQTPGQGLQFLFEYFSETQRNKGNFPGRFSGRQFSNSRSEMNVSTLELGDSALYLCASSLVDRGRDNEQFFGPGTRLTVL.

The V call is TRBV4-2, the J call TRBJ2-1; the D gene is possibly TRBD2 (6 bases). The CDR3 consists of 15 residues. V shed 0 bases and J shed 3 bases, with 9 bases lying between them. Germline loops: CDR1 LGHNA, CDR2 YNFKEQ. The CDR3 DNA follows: TGTGCCAGCAGCCAAGATTGGCGGGGCTACAATGAGCAGTTCTTC. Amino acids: CASSQDWRGYNEQFF.

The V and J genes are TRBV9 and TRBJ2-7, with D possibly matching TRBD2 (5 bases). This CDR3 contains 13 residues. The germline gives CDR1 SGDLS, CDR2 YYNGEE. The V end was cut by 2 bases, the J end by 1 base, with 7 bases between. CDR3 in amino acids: CASSVEGSYEQYF. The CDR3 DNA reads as TGTGCCAGCAGCGTCGAGGGTTCCTACGAGCAGTACTTC.

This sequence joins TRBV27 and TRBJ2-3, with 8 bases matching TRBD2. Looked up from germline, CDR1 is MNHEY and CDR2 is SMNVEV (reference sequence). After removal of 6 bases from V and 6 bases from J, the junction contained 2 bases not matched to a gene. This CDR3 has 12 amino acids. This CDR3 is CASSGGVDTQYF. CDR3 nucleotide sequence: TGTGCCAGCAGCGGGGGGGTCGATACGCAGTATTTT.

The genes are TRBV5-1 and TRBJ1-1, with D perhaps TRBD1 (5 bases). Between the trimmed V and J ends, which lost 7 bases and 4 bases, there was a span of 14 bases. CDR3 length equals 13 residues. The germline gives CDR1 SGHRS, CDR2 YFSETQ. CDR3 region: CASGTGGVTEAFF. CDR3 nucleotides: TGCGCCAGCGGTACAGGTGGGGTCACTGAAGCTTTCTTT.

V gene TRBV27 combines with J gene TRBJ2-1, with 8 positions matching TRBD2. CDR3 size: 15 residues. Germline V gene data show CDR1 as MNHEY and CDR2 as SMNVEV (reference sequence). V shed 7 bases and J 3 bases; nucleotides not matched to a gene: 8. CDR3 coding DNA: TGTGCCAGCACAGCGGGAGCTCACTTCTACAATGAGCAGTTCTTC. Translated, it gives CASTAGAHFYNEQFF.

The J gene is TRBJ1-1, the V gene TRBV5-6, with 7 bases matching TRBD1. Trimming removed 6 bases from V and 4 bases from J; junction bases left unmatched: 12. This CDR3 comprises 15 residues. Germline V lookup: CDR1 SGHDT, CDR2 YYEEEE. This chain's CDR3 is CASNRYRGFTTEAFF. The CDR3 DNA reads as TGTGCCAGCAACCGGTACAGGGGTTTTACCACTGAAGCTTTCTTT.

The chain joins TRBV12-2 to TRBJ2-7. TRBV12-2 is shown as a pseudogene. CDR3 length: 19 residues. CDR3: CASRPPLRGPGTLSYEQYF. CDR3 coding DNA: TGTGCAAGTCGCCCTCCACTCCGGGGCCCCGGAACACTCTCCTACGAGCAGTACTTC.

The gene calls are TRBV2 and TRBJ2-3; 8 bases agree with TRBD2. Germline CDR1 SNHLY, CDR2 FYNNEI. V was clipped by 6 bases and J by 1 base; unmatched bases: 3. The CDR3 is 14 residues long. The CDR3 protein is CASSGGAGTDTQYF. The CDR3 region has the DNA TGTGCCAGCAGCGGGGGGGCCGGCACAGATACGCAGTATTTT.

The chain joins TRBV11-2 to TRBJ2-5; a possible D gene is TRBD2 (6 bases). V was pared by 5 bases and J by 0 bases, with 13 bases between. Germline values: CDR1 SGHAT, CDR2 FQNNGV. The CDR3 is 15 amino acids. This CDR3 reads CASSPWEAYQETQYF. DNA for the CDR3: TGTGCCAGCAGCCCCTGGGAGGCGTACCAAGAGACCCAGTACTTC. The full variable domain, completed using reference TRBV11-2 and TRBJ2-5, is EAGVAQSPRYKIIEKRQSVAFWCNPISGHATLYWYQQILGQGPKLLIQFQNNGVVDDSQLPKDRFSAERLKGVDSTLKIQPAKLEDSAVYLCASSPWEAYQETQYFGPGTRLLVL.

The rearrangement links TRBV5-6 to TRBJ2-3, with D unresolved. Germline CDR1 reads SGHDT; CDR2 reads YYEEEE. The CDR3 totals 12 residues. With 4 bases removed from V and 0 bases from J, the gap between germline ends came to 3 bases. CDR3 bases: TGTGCCAGCAGCATTAGCACAGATACGCAGTATTTT. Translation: CASSISTDTQYF. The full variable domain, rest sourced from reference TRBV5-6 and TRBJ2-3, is DAGVTQSPTHLIKTRGQQVTLRCSPKSGHDTVSWYQQALGQGPQFIFQYYEEEERQRGNFPDRFSGHQFPNYSSELNVNALLLGDSALYLCASSISTDTQYFGPGTRLTVL.

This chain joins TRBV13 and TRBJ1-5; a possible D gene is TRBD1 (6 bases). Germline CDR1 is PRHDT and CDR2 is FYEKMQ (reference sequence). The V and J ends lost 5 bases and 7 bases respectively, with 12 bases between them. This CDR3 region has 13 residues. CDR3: CASSVNREQPQHF. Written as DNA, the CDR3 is TGTGCCAGCAGCGTAAACAGGGAACAGCCCCAGCATTTT.

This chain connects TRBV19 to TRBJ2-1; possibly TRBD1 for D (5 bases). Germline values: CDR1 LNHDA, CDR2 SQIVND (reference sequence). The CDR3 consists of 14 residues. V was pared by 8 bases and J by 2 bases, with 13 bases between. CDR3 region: CASASGSPYNEQFF. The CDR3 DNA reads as TGTGCCAGTGCGTCAGGGTCCCCCTACAATGAGCAGTTCTTC.